This T cell receptor (beta chain) originates from a study of Ad26.COV2.S vaccination and SARS-CoV-2 variants. On the study more broadly: The COV1001 Ad26.COV2.S trial arm included the donor.

Data came from immunoSEQ multiplex PCR; TCRdb stores just in-frame clones and leaves some out. This table holds fewer than 400,000 clones, 88% found once. Specified treatment: approximately 18 received Ad26.COV2.S at low or high dose, single or two shots; about 5 received placebo; per-sample allocation not given. The samples were gathered on day 63 after the first injection of vaccine or placebo. Cohort 1b enrolled adults aged 18-55 years in Boston. An Ad26 vector carrying the Wuhan-strain SARS-CoV-2 spike served as the vaccine. Study-wide results and caveats: Non-spike TCR breadth showed similarity between vaccine and placebo recipients.

The germline gives CDR1 MGHRA, CDR2 YSYEKL. V was clipped by 0 bases and J by 3 bases, with 18 bases between them. This CDR3 contains 18 residues. This clone was seen more than once but under ten times. Its antigen is undetermined. Source: peripheral blood, taken in a trial of Ad26.COV2.S vaccine versus placebo. The V call is TRBV4-1, the J call TRBJ1-5; D possibly corresponds to TRBD1 (5 bases). The TCR originated in a person between 18 and 59 years old who received the Ad26.COV2.S COVID-19 vaccine or a placebo. This CDR3 is CASSQDRIGGRANQPQHF. The CDR3 DNA follows: TGCGCCAGCAGCCAAGATCGGATTGGGGGAAGGGCCAATCAGCCCCAGCATTTT.